The entry below describes one T cell receptor beta chain. Antigen unknown. The protocol was immunoSEQ multiplex PCR, while the TCRdb copy is restricted to in-frame clones and leaves out a portion. The sample contains around 1.9 million clones, about 92% of which appear only once. Trimming took 4 bases from V and 7 from J, leaving 15 bases between them. CDR3 length equals 14 residues. From germline, CDR1 is SGHRS and CDR2 YFSETQ. Terminally differentiated effector memory CD45RA+ cells were left out of the naive CD8 fraction, which was CD45RO-negative and positively selected for CCR7. The sample comes from a study of shared clonotypes between healthy human individuals. Study-wide findings and caveats: A reduction in generation probabilities was seen for non-shared clonotypes relative to those shared by all four donors.

The chain uses TRBV5-1 and TRBJ2-1; the D gene is possibly TRBD1 (6 bases). This clonotype was obtained from a man aged 18 to 29 in good health. Some clones in this sample may be carry-over from other donors' samples. Sequencing input: naive CD8+ T cells from PBMCs. This CDR3 is CASSPEGDWNEQFF. The CDR3, as DNA: TGCGCCAGCAGCCCCGAGGGGGATTGGAATGAGCAGTTCTTC.